Detailed here is one T cell receptor (beta chain). Its antigen is not known. The data originate from a study of long-term antiretroviral therapy in people with HIV. Study-level results: Following ART, diversity rose but still fell short of transplant donor controls. Blood dates from 2004 to 2017, possibly under older ART regimens. Clones with expansion before ART led the repertoire at all time points.

Two or more post-ART PBMC samples, plus at least one pre-ART sample, were available for each donor. The run of the v3.0 immunoSEQ assay was at survey level. Repertoires were generated with immunoSEQ multiplex PCR, while TCRdb's copy carries only in-frame clones and drops some. The sample has tens of thousands of clones; roughly 80% are singletons. CDR3 size: 13 residues. CDR1 is SGDLS and CDR2 is YYNGEE in the germline V gene. V lost 3 bases, J lost 0 bases, and 4 bases lay in between. Material: unsorted PBMCs, obtained 1.1 years before starting antiretroviral therapy. The chain carries TRBV9 and TRBJ2-1; D remains unclear. The TCR sequence derives from a woman aged 25 to 39 with HIV. CDR3 DNA sequence: TGTGCCAGCAGCGCCTCCTCCTACAATGAGCAGTTCTTC. Amino acid sequence: CASSASSYNEQFF.